The clone carrying this T cell receptor beta chain appeared a few times. Its antigen remains unknown. As for time point: longitudinal time-point 3. This record belongs to a study of neurological immune-mediated disorders. Notes on the study in general: Subjects shared no identical expanded-clone CDR3 amino acid sequences, suggesting private TCR-beta repertoires in all groups.

5'RACE with 10-nucleotide random UMIs generated the cDNA. MiXCR was run by TCRdb on the 5' RACE reads, yielding one entry per CDR3 protein. The sample includes roughly 100,000 distinct CDR3 sequences, more than 10% of them seen just once. The sequencing input was PBMCs. This TCR was sampled from a female donor with HTLV-1-associated myelopathy (HAM/TSP).

CDR3 region: CASSLWASGGAEQFF. DNA of the CDR3: TGTGCCAGCAGTTTGTGGGCTAGCGGGGGGGCTGAGCAGTTCTTC. This chain joins TRBV28 and TRBJ2-1, with 12 bases matching TRBD2. Losses at the gene ends were 3 bases for V and 9 bases for J; bases not matched to a gene: 6. This CDR3 has 15 residues. Germline lookup yields CDR1 MDHEN and CDR2 SYDVKM.